This TCR beta chain was identified during a study of CD8+CD57+ T cells in acquired aplastic anemia. General study results and limits: There were some 30 CD8+ CDR3 sequences that occurred in both patients and controls. Patients did not significantly differ from controls in CD8+ Simpson's diversity.

Genomic DNA served as template for TCR beta VDJ and CDR3 profiling. A single record per CDR3 protein comes from TCRdb applying MiXCR to the reads. Of under 200,000 distinct CDR3 sequences listed, around 47% are singletons. Whoever was chosen for sequencing had shown CD8+CD57+ cell expansion by flow cytometry. In all patients, the disease was severe acquired aplastic anemia. Patients were therapy-naive when their blood was sampled. V was pared by 4 bases and J by 6 bases, with 4 bases of the junction left unmatched. CDR1 and CDR2 (germline): SQVTM, ANQGSEA. This CDR3 has 13 residues. This clonotype came up a few times. Its antigen is currently unknown.

This receptor was taken from a human donor with aplastic anemia. The chain couples TRBV29-1 to TRBJ2-7, with 12 bases that match TRBD1. Input material: sorted CD4+, CD8+, or CD8+CD57+ T cells (not recorded which) from PBMCs. The DNA for the CDR3 is TGCAGCGTTGGCGGGACAGGGGGCGGCGAGCAGTACTTC. It translates to CSVGGTGGGEQYF.